The 24 T cell receptor beta chains presented below share a single source sample, sequenced in a study of blood T cell repertoires in COVID-19. Clones were sequenced by immunoSEQ multiplex PCR, and TCRdb holds only the in-frame ones, with some missing. The sample carries some 350,000 clones, roughly 89% recorded once. Source material: peripheral blood. The receptor set was obtained from a woman younger than 30 who had recovered from COVID-19.

The V gene is TRBV4-3, the J gene TRBJ1-2; D is ambiguous. Germline CDR1 LGHNA, CDR2 YSLEER. The CDR3 covers 15 residues. V lost 0 bases, J lost 2 bases, and 10 bases lay in between. CDR3 sequence (DNA): TGCGCCAGCAGCCAAGATATTAGAGGGAACTATGGCTACACCTTC. Translating it yields CASSQDIRGNYGYTF.

This chain links TRBV27 with TRBJ2-5; TRBD2 agrees at 8 bases. This CDR3 region has 19 residues. CDR1 MNHEY and CDR2 SMNVEV come from the germline V gene (reference sequence). Germline trimming cut 4 bases from V and 4 bases from J; bases unmatched to any gene: 20. The CDR3 DNA reads TGTGCCAGCAGTTCCTCCCCCCTTGTAGCGGGACAAGGATCAGAGACCCAGTACTTC. It yields the protein CASSSSPLVAGQGSETQYF.

J is TRBJ1-4 and V is TRBV3-1 (or the pseudogene TRBV3-2); TRBD1 aligns across 7 bases. CDR3 length equals 14 residues. The germline gives CDR1 LGHDT, CDR2 YNNKEL (reference sequence). Losses at the gene ends were 5 bases for V and 7 bases for J; bases not matched to a gene: 7. CDR3 protein: CASSSRQGGEKLFF. The CDR3 DNA is TGTGCCAGCAGCTCCCGACAGGGTGGTGAAAAACTGTTTTTT.

This chain's CDR3 is CASSLAGPGEQYV. As DNA, the CDR3 is TGTGCCAGCAGCTTAGCCGGGCCGGGGGAGCAGTACGTC. J is TRBJ2-7 and V is TRBV7-8; D is perhaps TRBD2 (5 bases). CDR3 length: 13 amino acids. CDR1 SGHVS and CDR2 FQNEAQ come from the germline V gene. V lost 0 bases and J 7 bases, leaving 10 bases between the germline ends.

This chain joins TRBV11-3 and TRBJ2-1; 8 bases align to TRBD2. The CDR3 length is 19 residues. CDR1 is SGHNT, CDR2 YENEEA, per germline. V was clipped by 4 bases and J by 0 bases; unmatched bases: 14. Here the CDR3 DNA reads TGTGCCAGCAGCTCCAACCGACTAGCGCCCCTACGCTCCTACAATGAGCAGTTCTTC. Its protein product is CASSSNRLAPLRSYNEQFF. Supplemented by reference TRBV11-3 and TRBJ2-1, the full variable domain reads EAGVVQSPRYKIIEKKQPVAFWCNPISGHNTLYWYLQNLGQGPELLIRYENEEAVDDSQLPKDRFSAERLKGVDSTLKIQPAELGDSAVYLCASSSNRLAPLRSYNEQFFGPGTRLTVL.

The chain has TRBV19 and TRBJ2-4; D might be TRBD1 (6 bases). This CDR3 is 16 amino acids long. V was pared by 5 bases and J by 6 bases, with 20 bases between. Germline lookup yields CDR1 LNHDA and CDR2 SQIVND (reference sequence). The CDR3 sequence: CASSLLPGQGRNIQYF. CDR3 in DNA: TGTGCCAGTAGTCTCCTTCCGGGCCAGGGGCGAAACATTCAGTACTTC. The full variable domain, rest sourced from reference TRBV19 and TRBJ2-4, is DGGITQSPKYLFRKEGQNVTLSCEQNLNHDAMYWYRQDPGQGLRLIYYSQIVNDFQKGDIAEGYSVSREKKESFPLTVTSAQKNPTAFYLCASSLLPGQGRNIQYFGAGTRLSVL.

The genes are TRBV5-5 and TRBJ2-1, with 8 bases lining up with TRBD2. Germline loops: CDR1 SGHKS, CDR2 YYEKEE (reference sequence). This CDR3 has 16 amino acids. The V gene end was trimmed by 4 bases and the J gene end by 4 bases; junction bases not matched to a gene: 10. CDR3 nucleotides: TGTGCCAGCAGCCCCCGAGGGACTAGGGTTTACAATGAGCAGTTCTTC. Encoded protein: CASSPRGTRVYNEQFF.

This rearrangement joins TRBV7-2 to TRBJ2-2, with D unresolved. V lost 3 bases, J lost 3 bases, and 8 bases lay in between. Germline assignment: CDR1 SGHTA and CDR2 FQGNSA. There are 14 residues in the CDR3. The CDR3 protein is CASSLNRYTGELFF. Here the CDR3 DNA reads TGTGCCAGCAGCTTGAACAGATACACCGGGGAGCTGTTTTTT.

The rearrangement uses TRBV10-3 and TRBJ2-3, with 12 nucleotides matching TRBD2. V was pared by 3 bases and J by 2 bases, with 9 bases of the junction left unmatched. The V gene's germline CDR1 is ENHRY and CDR2 SYGVKD. This CDR3 contains 18 residues. DNA for the CDR3: TGTGCCATCAGTGAATCGAGACTAGCGGGAGCAGCCACAGATACGCAGTATTTT. Translating it yields CAISESRLAGAATDTQYF.

This clone occurred once. This chain uses TRBV4-3 with TRBJ1-5, with TRBD1 as a possible D gene (6 bases). Germline V gene sequence: CDR1 LGHNA, CDR2 YSLEER. This CDR3 contains 17 residues. The germline V and J ends were trimmed by 0 bases and 5 bases, with 17 bases remaining between them. CDR3 in DNA: TGCGCCAGCAGCCAAGAGCCTCCCGGGACACCGGATCAGCCCCAGCATTTT. Translated: CASSQEPPGTPDQPQHF.

This chain joins TRBV24-1 and TRBJ2-3, with D possibly being TRBD1 (5 bases). V lost 3 bases and J lost 1, with 10 bases in between. The CDR3 runs to 15 residues. CDR1 is KGHDR and CDR2 is SFDVKD in the germline V gene. CDR3 residues: CATSDNRLGTDTQYF. The CDR3 region has the DNA TGTGCCACCAGTGATAACAGGTTAGGCACAGATACGCAGTATTTT.

The chain employs TRBV9 and TRBJ2-1; 14 nucleotides match TRBD2. Germline V gives CDR1 SGDLS, CDR2 YYNGEE. V was pared by 3 bases and J by 3 bases, with 5 bases of the junction left unmatched. The CDR3 runs to 17 residues. Here the CDR3 reads CASSGGTSGSLYNEQFF. In nucleotides, the CDR3 is TGTGCCAGCAGCGGGGGGACTAGCGGGAGTCTCTACAATGAGCAGTTCTTC. Looking up the rest from reference TRBV9 and TRBJ2-1 gives the full variable domain: DSGVTQTPKHLITATGQRVTLRCSPRSGDLSVYWYQQSLDQGLQFLIQYYNGEERAKGNILERFSAQQFPDLHSELNLSSLELGDSALYFCASSGGTSGSLYNEQFFGPGTRLTVL.

The chain has TRBV3-1 (or the pseudogene TRBV3-2) and TRBJ1-1; 7 bases align to TRBD1. From germline, CDR1 is LGHDT and CDR2 YNNKEL (reference sequence). V trimming: 4 bases; J trimming: 1 base; junction bases outside the gene matches: 3. The CDR3 is made up of 14 amino acids. The CDR3 sequence is CASSPTGENTEAFF. CDR3 bases: TGTGCCAGCAGCCCAACAGGGGAGAACACTGAAGCTTTCTTT.

The chain has TRBV19 and TRBJ2-1; 7 bases fit TRBD2. The CDR3 runs 15 residues. The germline V gene has CDR1 LNHDA and CDR2 SQIVND (reference sequence). The ends lost 5 bases at V and 7 bases at J; junction bases unmatched: 11. The CDR3 reads CASSPGLVNGNEQFF. As DNA, the CDR3 is TGTGCCAGTAGTCCAGGACTAGTGAATGGGAATGAGCAGTTCTTC.

The chain employs TRBV2 and TRBJ2-1, with 10 bases fitting TRBD2. The V segment lost 8 bases and the J segment 7 bases; nucleotides outside the gene matches: 14. This CDR3 comprises 16 residues. The germline CDR1 and CDR2 sequences are SNHLY and FYNNEI. The CDR3 DNA reads as TGTGCCAGCCACGCCCCGGTAGCGGGAGGTGGGAATGAGCAGTTCTTC. Translating gives CASHAPVAGGGNEQFF.

The V gene is TRBV7-9, the J gene TRBJ2-3, with 8 bases that match TRBD2. The CDR3 consists of 16 residues. In germline, CDR1 is SEHNR, CDR2 FQNEAQ (reference sequence). The trim removed 1 base at V and 2 bases at J, leaving 5 bases unmatched. The CDR3 spells CASSLGQAGVTDTQYF. CDR3 nucleotides: TGTGCCAGCAGCTTAGGTCAAGCGGGAGTCACAGATACGCAGTATTTT.

The chain joins TRBV2 to TRBJ2-5; 12 bases agree with TRBD1. The junction had 4 bases not matched to a gene; V was cut back by 6 bases and J by 5 bases. This CDR3 region has 14 residues. The germline CDR1 and CDR2 sequences are SNHLY and FYNNEI. The CDR3 DNA sequence: TGTGCCAGCAGACCCGGGACAGGGGGCGAGACCCAGTACTTC. Protein product: CASRPGTGGETQYF.

V is TRBV7-2 and J is TRBJ1-1; D not certain. Germline V gene sequence: CDR1 SGHTA, CDR2 FQGNSA. The CDR3 covers 13 residues. V lost 1 base and J lost 4, with 7 bases in between. CDR3 nucleotides: TGTGCCAGCAGCTTAGGTGGCAGCACTGAAGCTTTCTTT. Its protein product is CASSLGGSTEAFF.

CDR3 sequence (DNA): TGTGCCACCAGCAGGGCGGTTGGCGGGTGGAGCTCCTACAATGAGCAGTTCTTC. This gives the protein CATSRAVGGWSSYNEQFF. V gene TRBV15 combines with J gene TRBJ2-1; possible D gene TRBD2, 5 bases. V lost 3 bases to trimming and J lost 0 bases, with 18 bases between them. CDR1 is LNHNV and CDR2 is YYDKDF in the germline V gene (reference sequence). The CDR3 is made up of 18 amino acids.

This clone came up a few times. J is TRBJ1-2 and V is TRBV18, with D possibly matching TRBD1 (6 bases). V shed 3 bases and J shed 3 bases, with 20 bases lying between them. CDR1 and CDR2 from the germline V gene are KGHSH and LQKENI. The CDR3 sequence is 17 residues long. The CDR3 coding sequence is TGTGCCAGCTCACCGCGCCCATTGGCAGGGGCCTACTATGGCTACACCTTC. It is translated as CASSPRPLAGAYYGYTF.

Note on this clone: The sample has other DNA sequences that encode this CDR3 too. The chain combines TRBV4-3 with TRBJ2-4; maybe TRBD1 (5 bases). V was clipped by 0 bases and J by 1 base, with 13 bases between them. This CDR3 has 17 residues. Looked up from germline, CDR1 is LGHNA and CDR2 is YSLEER. Written as DNA, the CDR3 is TGCGCCAGCAGCCAAGATTCAGGGTCAGGCGCCAAAAACATTCAGTACTTC. It translates to CASSQDSGSGAKNIQYF.

The genes are TRBV18 and TRBJ1-2; possible D gene TRBD1, 6 bases. CDR1 KGHSH and CDR2 LQKENI come from the germline V gene. This CDR3 has 18 residues. V was pared by 3 bases and J by 7 bases, with 27 bases between. The CDR3: CASSPRDTSPGPSGGYTF. The DNA of the CDR3 is TGTGCCAGCTCACCCCGGGACACGAGCCCGGGGCCCTCGGGTGGCTACACCTTC.

The V call is TRBV7-2, the J call TRBJ2-1, with 8 nucleotides matching TRBD2. V gave up 6 bases and J gave up 4 bases; unmatched junction bases: 14. Germline CDR1 reads SGHTA; CDR2 reads FQGNSA. The CDR3 has 17 amino acids. Here the CDR3 reads CASSSVGGTSLYNEQFF. CDR3 nucleotide sequence: TGTGCCAGCAGTTCCGTAGGCGGGACTAGTCTTTACAATGAGCAGTTCTTC.

The chain carries TRBV30 and TRBJ2-3; 8 bases line up with TRBD2. This CDR3 region has 15 residues. Germline assignment: CDR1 GTSNPN and CDR2 SVGIG (reference sequence). V gave up 3 bases and J gave up 2 bases; unmatched junction bases: 7. The CDR3 here is CAWRRAGADTDTQYF. CDR3 DNA: TGTGCCTGGAGGAGAGCGGGGGCGGACACAGATACGCAGTATTTT.